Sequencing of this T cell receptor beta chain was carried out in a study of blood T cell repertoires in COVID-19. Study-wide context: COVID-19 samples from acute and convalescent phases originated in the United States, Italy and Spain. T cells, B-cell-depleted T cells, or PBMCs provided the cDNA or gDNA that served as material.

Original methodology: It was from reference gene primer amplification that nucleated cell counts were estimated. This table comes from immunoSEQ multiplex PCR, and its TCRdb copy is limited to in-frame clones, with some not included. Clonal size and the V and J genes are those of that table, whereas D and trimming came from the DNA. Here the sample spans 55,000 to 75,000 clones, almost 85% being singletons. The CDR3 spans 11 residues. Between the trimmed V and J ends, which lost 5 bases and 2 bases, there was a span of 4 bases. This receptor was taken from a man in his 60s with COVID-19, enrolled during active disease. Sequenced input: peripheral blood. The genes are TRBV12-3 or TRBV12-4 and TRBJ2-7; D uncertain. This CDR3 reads CASSPAYEQYF. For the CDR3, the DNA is TGTGCCAGCAGTCCGGCCTACGAGCAGTACTTC.